This TCR beta chain was captured in a study of T cells in localized non-small cell lung cancer (dated by TCRdb to about 2020). Regarding the complete study: The study analyzed T cell repertoires of over 200 early-stage NSCLC patients, comparing tumors and uninvolved tumor-adjacent lungs. The cohort comprised roughly 230 treatment-naïve NSCLC patients with resected, localized lung tumors. A mean age of 66.3 years was recorded for the NSCLC patients, of whom approximately 130 were male and 107 were female. On the study overall, not on this receptor specifically: A median of approximately 62 of the top 100 tumor clones turned up in the paired uninvolved adjacent lung, and 28 of those clones also ranked among the top 100 of that same adjacent lung. Uninvolved tumor-adjacent lung showed the highest T cell clonality, higher than tumor, which suggests more focused antigenic responses in the adjacent lung. Higher blood T cell density associated with longer overall survival, while higher adjacent-lung clonality associated with shorter survival. Because multi-region tumor sequencing was not performed, intratumor heterogeneity could not be ruled out. Because of the exploratory design, TCR variables were selected using unadjusted p-values without false-discovery rate correction.

At diagnosis, peripheral blood, uninvolved tumor-adjacent lung and tumor were collected and were preserved as a mix of fresh-frozen and FFPE material. For TCR repertoire profiling, blood samples were analyzed as peripheral blood mononuclear cells. TCR beta CDR3 regions were sequenced from DNA using the immunoSEQ Assay. From the authors' description of their analysis: T cell density was computed as TCR beta template counts normalized to usable DNA estimated by amplifying housekeeping genes. Richness was estimated with the preseqR package, extrapolating to 400,000 templates for PBMC samples and 120,000 templates for tissue samples. Clonality was calculated as one minus Pielou's evenness. Differential abundance testing on productive amino-acid clonotypes, with a minimum total count of 5 and an alpha of 0.1, was used to identify tissue-enriched TCRs. The Jaccard Index and the Morisita Overlap Index were used to quantify repertoire overlap between compartments. TCR beta CDR3s were clustered by GLIPH together with public tetramer-defined viral CDR3s, and at least three viral sequences plus V-gene enrichment were required for viral motifs. The table was pulled from immuneACCESS by TCRdb, which kept in-frame rearrangements only. Such tables lose some clones; where checked, under half of the loss comes from unresolved V genes, and the rest has no known cause. V and J calls and clone size come straight from that table; D and trimming were deduced from the DNA. The sample table records 52,000 or so clones; about nine tenths of these occur just once. The ten top clones hold under 20% of the sample.

To note about this clone: Its cognate antigen has yet to be identified. No clone much larger than this one lies a single base away; base qualities are absent.

Ends trimmed: V by 2 bases, J by 6 bases; bases unmatched to a gene: 6. CDR1 is given as SGHRS and CDR2 as YFSETQ, both from the germline V gene. The cysteine opens and the phenylalanine closes a CDR3 of 15 amino acids. The CDR3 DNA has 45 bases and is translated from base 1. This TCR came from an older male donor with stage III squamous cell lung carcinoma. Source: peripheral blood, taken before any cancer treatment. The chain was built from TRBV5-1 and TRBJ2-3, with 10 bases in between that match TRBD2. CDR3 sequence: CASSFSSGSYDTQYF. The DNA is as follows: TGCGCCAGCAGCTTTTCTAGCGGGAGTTACGATACGCAGTATTTT.